The 19 T cell receptor beta chains reported below all come from one sample, sequenced in a study of siplizumab effects on memory and regulatory T cells. Some clones are missing from TCRdb's copy, which holds only in-frame ones; the method was immunoSEQ multiplex PCR. The table records about 100,000 clones, less than 95% of them present only once. The sample was non-Treg CD4+ T cells sorted from blood. The receptors were sampled from a human donor in good health.

The V call is TRBV6-6, the J call TRBJ2-2; either TRBD1 or TRBD2 may supply D (5 bases each). The CDR3 spans 14 residues. The germline V gene has CDR1 MNHNY and CDR2 SVGAGI (reference sequence). The V and J ends lost 8 bases and 3 bases respectively, with 13 bases between them. CDR3 region: CASVSREYTGELFF. The CDR3 DNA sequence: TGTGCCAGCGTCAGCAGGGAGTACACCGGGGAGCTGTTTTTT.

The sample holds one count of this clone. The chain couples TRBV5-5 to TRBJ2-1, with D possibly called TRBD1 or TRBD2 (5 bases each). The V gene's germline CDR1 is SGHKS and CDR2 YYEKEE (reference sequence). V lost 1 base to trimming and J lost 9 bases, with 14 bases between them. The CDR3 length is 14 residues. The CDR3 region is CASSLTRASGEQFF. The CDR3 DNA reads as TGTGCCAGCAGCTTGACCAGGGCGAGCGGTGAGCAGTTCTTC. The full variable domain, rest sourced from reference TRBV5-5 and TRBJ2-1, is DAGVTQSPTHLIKTRGQQVTLRCSPISGHKSVSWYQQVLGQGPQFIFQYYEKEERGRGNFPDRFSARQFPNYSSELNVNALLLGDSALYLCASSLTRASGEQFFGPGTRLTVL.

V is TRBV25-1 and J is TRBJ1-2; weak D call: TRBD1 (5 bases). The CDR3 covers 15 residues. The ends were cut back, 4 bases at V and 4 bases at J, with 16 bases in the middle. CDR1 is MGHDK and CDR2 is SYGVNS in the germline V gene. CDR3 DNA: TGTGCCAGCAGTGCCGACCCGCAGGGAAGCTATGGCTACACCTTC. Amino acids: CASSADPQGSYGYTF.

The genes are TRBV6-1 and TRBJ2-7; D not resolved. The germline CDR1 and CDR2 sequences are MNHNS and SASEGT. Trimming stripped 2 bases from V and 4 bases from J, with 6 bases between. The CDR3 has 12 residues. The DNA for the CDR3 is TGTGCCAGCAGTGAATTTTTGTACGAGCAGTACTTC. This sequence encodes CASSEFLYEQYF.

The chain couples TRBV19 to TRBJ2-2, with 9 bases matching TRBD2. The V gene's germline CDR1 is LNHDA and CDR2 SQIVND (reference sequence). This CDR3 is 17 amino acids long. V lost 5 bases, J lost 0 bases, and 7 bases stayed unmatched. CDR3 residues: CASSVGSGRPNTGELFF. CDR3 DNA: TGTGCCAGTAGTGTGGGTAGCGGGAGACCGAACACCGGGGAGCTGTTTTTT.

A single count supports this clone. The rearrangement links TRBV5-1 to TRBJ2-5; no clear D. This CDR3 has 14 residues. Germline V gene lookup returns CDR1 SGHRS and CDR2 YFSETQ. V shed 4 bases and J shed 1 base, with 11 bases lying between them. CDR3 sequence: CASSPEGLQETQYF. Here the CDR3 DNA reads TGCGCCAGCAGCCCCGAAGGGCTCCAAGAGACCCAGTACTTC.

The gene calls are TRBV4-1 and TRBJ1-3; no reliable D call. The CDR3 length is 17 residues. Germline values: CDR1 MGHRA, CDR2 YSYEKL. V was clipped by 4 bases and J by 0 bases, with 16 bases between them. The CDR3 DNA sequence: TGCGCCAGCAGCCCTGCCGGGAGGCAGAGCTCTGGAAACACCATATATTTT. Residues: CASSPAGRQSSGNTIYF.

The chain uses TRBV6-1 and TRBJ1-6; D uncertain. The CDR3 covers 13 residues. V lost 5 bases to trimming and J lost 0 bases, with 2 bases between them. Germline-derived CDR1 and CDR2 are MNHNS and SASEGT. The CDR3 protein is CASSSSYNSPLHF. The DNA of the CDR3 is TGTGCCAGCAGTAGCTCCTATAATTCACCCCTCCACTTT.

The chain couples TRBV7-9 to TRBJ2-3; D ambiguous. Germline V gives CDR1 SEHNR, CDR2 FQNEAQ (reference sequence). The length of the CDR3 is 13 residues. The V and J ends lost 10 bases and 0 bases respectively, with 11 bases between them. The CDR3 protein is CAIQRRSTDTQYF. Written as DNA, the CDR3 is TGTGCCATCCAGAGACGGAGCACAGATACGCAGTATTTT.

The rearrangement joins TRBV28 to TRBJ1-2; D uncertain. This CDR3 region has 15 residues. The V and J ends lost 3 bases and 2 bases respectively, with 13 bases between them. Germline values: CDR1 MDHEN, CDR2 SYDVKM. CDR3 in amino acids: CASSLVDSLNYGYTF. CDR3 DNA sequence: TGTGCCAGCAGTTTGGTGGACTCCCTGAACTATGGCTACACCTTC.

This sequence joins TRBV5-8 and TRBJ2-7; unclear D gene. This CDR3 is 14 amino acids long. Between the trimmed V and J ends, which lost 3 bases and 1 base, there was a span of 11 bases. Germline CDR1 is SGHTS and CDR2 is YDEGEE. CDR3: CASSSRLISYEQYF. The DNA of the CDR3 is TGTGCCAGCAGCTCTCGACTTATATCCTACGAGCAGTACTTC.

This sequence joins TRBV2 and TRBJ2-1; possible D gene TRBD1, 5 bases. From germline, CDR1 is SNHLY and CDR2 FYNNEI. V lost 2 bases and J lost 3, with 14 bases in between. CDR3 length equals 16 residues. The DNA for the CDR3 is TGTGCCAGCAGTGAAAGGGGCAGGGAAGTCTACAATGAGCAGTTCTTC. It specifies CASSERGREVYNEQFF.

This rearrangement joins TRBV11-2 to TRBJ2-7; D may be TRBD2 (7 bases). V dropped 4 bases and J dropped 4 bases, with 17 bases sitting between them. Germline CDR1 and CDR2: SGHAT and FQNNGV. This CDR3 comprises 15 residues. The CDR3 DNA follows: TGTGCCAGCAGCTCCCTACGGGGGAGGGGGTACGAGCAGTACTTC. Protein sequence: CASSSLRGRGYEQYF. Full variable domain (missing parts from reference TRBV11-2 and TRBJ2-7): EAGVAQSPRYKIIEKRQSVAFWCNPISGHATLYWYQQILGQGPKLLIQFQNNGVVDDSQLPKDRFSAERLKGVDSTLKIQPAKLEDSAVYLCASSSLRGRGYEQYFGPGTRLTVT.

The rearrangement joins TRBV2 to TRBJ2-1; 13 nucleotides match TRBD2. The CDR3 is 16 amino acids. Trimming took 6 bases from V and 6 from J; bases not matched to a gene: 8. CDR1 SNHLY and CDR2 FYNNEI come from the germline V gene. This chain's CDR3 is CASSSRLAGGFNEQFF. CDR3 nucleotides: TGTGCCAGCAGCAGTAGACTAGCGGGAGGTTTCAATGAGCAGTTCTTC. Drawing the rest from reference TRBV2 and TRBJ2-1, the complete variable domain is EPEVTQTPSHQVTQMGQEVILRCVPISNHLYFYWYRQILGQKVEFLVSFYNNEISEKSEIFDDQFSVERPDGSNFTLKIRSTKLEDSAMYFCASSSRLAGGFNEQFFGPGTRLTVL.

The gene calls are TRBV12-5 and TRBJ2-1, with unresolved D. Per the germline V gene, CDR1 is LGHNT and CDR2 is FRNRAP. V dropped 0 bases and J dropped 1 base, with 13 bases sitting between them. The CDR3 has 17 amino acids. The CDR3 reads CASGLVRSFGSYNEQFF. In nucleotides, the CDR3 is TGTGCTAGTGGTTTGGTACGGAGTTTCGGGTCCTACAATGAGCAGTTCTTC. The whole variable domain, filled in from reference TRBV12-5 and TRBJ2-1, reads DARVTQTPRHKVTEMGQEVTMRCQPILGHNTVFWYRQTMMQGLELLAYFRNRAPLDDSGMPKDRFSAEMPDATLATLKIQPSEPRDSAVYFCASGLVRSFGSYNEQFFGPGTRLTVL.

The V call is TRBV29-1, the J call TRBJ2-7; the match to TRBD1 covers 8 bases. CDR3 length: 13 residues. The germline CDR1 and CDR2 sequences are SQVTM and ANQGSEA. Unmatched junction bases numbered 8, after V lost 4 bases and J lost 6 bases. This CDR3 is CSVGGTGSGEQYF. For the CDR3, the DNA is TGCAGCGTTGGGGGGACAGGTTCCGGCGAGCAGTACTTC.

V usage is TRBV6-5 and J usage is TRBJ1-5, with no clear D. This CDR3 region has 14 residues. Looked up from germline, CDR1 is MNHEY and CDR2 is SVGAGI. The V gene lost 5 bases and the J gene lost 1 base, with 9 bases spanning the gap. The CDR3 nucleotides read TGTGCCAGCAGTCCCCAGGCGAGCAATCAGCCCCAGCATTTT. As protein: CASSPQASNQPQHF.

V usage is TRBV28 and J usage is TRBJ2-7; 10 bases are shared with TRBD2. Germline V gene sequence: CDR1 MDHEN, CDR2 SYDVKM. The CDR3 totals 12 residues. Trimming took 5 bases from V and 6 from J; bases not matched to a gene: 1. DNA for the CDR3: TGTGCCAGCAGTCGACTAGCGGGCGAGCAGTACTTC. This sequence encodes CASSRLAGEQYF.

The J gene is TRBJ1-4, the V gene TRBV7-2; no reliable D call. The V and J ends lost 0 bases and 2 bases respectively, with 7 bases between them. CDR1 is SGHTA, CDR2 FQGNSA, per germline. There are 15 residues in the CDR3. CDR3 residues: CASSLAGRTNEKLFF. CDR3 DNA: TGTGCCAGCAGCTTAGCGGGGAGGACTAATGAAAAACTGTTTTTT.